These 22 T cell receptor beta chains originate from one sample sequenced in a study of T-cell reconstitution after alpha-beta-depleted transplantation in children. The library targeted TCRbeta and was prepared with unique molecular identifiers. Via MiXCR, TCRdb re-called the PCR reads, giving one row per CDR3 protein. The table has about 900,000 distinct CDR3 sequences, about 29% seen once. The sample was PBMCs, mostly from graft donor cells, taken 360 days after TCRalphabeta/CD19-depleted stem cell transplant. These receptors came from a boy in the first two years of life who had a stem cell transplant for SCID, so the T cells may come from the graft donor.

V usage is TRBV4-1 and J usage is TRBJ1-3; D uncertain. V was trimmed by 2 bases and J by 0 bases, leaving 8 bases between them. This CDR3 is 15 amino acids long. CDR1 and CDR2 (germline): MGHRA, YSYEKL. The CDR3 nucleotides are TGCGCCAGCAGCCAATCCAGGATCTCTGGAAACACCATATATTTT. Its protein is CASSQSRISGNTIYF.

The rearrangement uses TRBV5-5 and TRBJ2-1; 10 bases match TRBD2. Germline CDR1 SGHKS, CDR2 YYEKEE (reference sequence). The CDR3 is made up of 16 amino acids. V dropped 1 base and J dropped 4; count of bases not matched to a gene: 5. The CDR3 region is CASSLWSGGGYNEQFF. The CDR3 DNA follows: TGTGCCAGCAGCTTGTGGAGCGGGGGGGGTTACAATGAGCAGTTCTTC.

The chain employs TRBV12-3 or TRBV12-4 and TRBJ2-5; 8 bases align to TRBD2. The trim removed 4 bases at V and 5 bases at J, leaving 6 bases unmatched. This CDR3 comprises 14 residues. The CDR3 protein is CASSSPGGPETQYF. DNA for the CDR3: TGTGCCAGCAGTTCTCCGGGGGGGCCGGAGACCCAGTACTTC.

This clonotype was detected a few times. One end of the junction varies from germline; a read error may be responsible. The CDR3 bases are TGTGCCAGCAGTTTAGATGGAGGGGTCACAGATACGCAGTATTTT. Residues: CASSLDGGVTDTQYF. The chain uses TRBV5-1 and TRBJ2-3, with D maybe TRBD2 (6 bases). The CDR3 is made up of 15 amino acids. CDR1 and CDR2 from the germline V gene are SGHRS and YFSETQ.

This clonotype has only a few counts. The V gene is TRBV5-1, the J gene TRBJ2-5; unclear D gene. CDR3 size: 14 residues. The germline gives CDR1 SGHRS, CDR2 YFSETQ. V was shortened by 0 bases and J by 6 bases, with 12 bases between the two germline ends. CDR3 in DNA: TGCGCCAGCAGCTTGGAGGTGCCATCACAGACCCAGTACTTC. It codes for CASSLEVPSQTQYF.

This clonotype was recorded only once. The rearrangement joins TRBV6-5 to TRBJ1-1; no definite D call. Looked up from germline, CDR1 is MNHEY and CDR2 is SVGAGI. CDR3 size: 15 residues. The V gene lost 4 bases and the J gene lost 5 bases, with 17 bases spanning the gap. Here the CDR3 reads CASSSTHLRRTEAFF. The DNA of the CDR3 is TGTGCCAGCAGTTCCACACACCTACGGCGGACTGAAGCTTTCTTT.

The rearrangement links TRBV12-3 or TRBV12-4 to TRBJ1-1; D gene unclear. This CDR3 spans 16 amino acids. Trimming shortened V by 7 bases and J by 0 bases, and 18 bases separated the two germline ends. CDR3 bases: TGTGCCAGCACTCGCCGGCCGTTAGGGCTGAACACTGAAGCTTTCTTT. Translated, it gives CASTRRPLGLNTEAFF.

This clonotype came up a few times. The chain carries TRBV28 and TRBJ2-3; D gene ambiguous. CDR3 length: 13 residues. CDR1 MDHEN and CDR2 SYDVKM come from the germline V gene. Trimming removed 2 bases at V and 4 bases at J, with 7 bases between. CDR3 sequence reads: CASSLVVPDTQYF. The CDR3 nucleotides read TGTGCCAGCAGTTTAGTGGTGCCAGATACGCAGTATTTT.

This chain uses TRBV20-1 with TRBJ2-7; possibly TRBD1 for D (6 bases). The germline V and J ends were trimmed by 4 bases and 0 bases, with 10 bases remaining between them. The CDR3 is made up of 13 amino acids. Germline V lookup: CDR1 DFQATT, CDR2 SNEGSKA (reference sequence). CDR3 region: CSANTGFSYEQYF. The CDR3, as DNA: TGCAGTGCTAATACAGGGTTCTCCTACGAGCAGTACTTC.

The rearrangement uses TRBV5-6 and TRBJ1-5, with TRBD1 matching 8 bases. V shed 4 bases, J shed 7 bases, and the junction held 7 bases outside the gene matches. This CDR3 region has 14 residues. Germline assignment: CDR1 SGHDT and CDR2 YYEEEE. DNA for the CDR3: TGTGCCAGCAGCGTGACAGGGGTCTACCAGCCCCAGCATTTT. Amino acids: CASSVTGVYQPQHF.

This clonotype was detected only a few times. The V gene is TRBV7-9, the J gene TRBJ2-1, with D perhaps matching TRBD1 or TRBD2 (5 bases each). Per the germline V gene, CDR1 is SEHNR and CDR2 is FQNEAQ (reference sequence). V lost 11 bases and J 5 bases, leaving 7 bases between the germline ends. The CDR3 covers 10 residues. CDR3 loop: CAGDHNEQFF. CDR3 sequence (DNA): TGTGCCGGGGACCACAATGAGCAGTTCTTC.

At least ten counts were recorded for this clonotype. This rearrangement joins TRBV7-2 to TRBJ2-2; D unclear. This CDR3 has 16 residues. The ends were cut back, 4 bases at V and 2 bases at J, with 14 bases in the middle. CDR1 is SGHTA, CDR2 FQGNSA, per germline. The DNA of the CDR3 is TGTGCCAGCAGCTCGACACGGCTCCGTAACACCGGGGAGCTGTTTTTT. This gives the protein CASSSTRLRNTGELFF.

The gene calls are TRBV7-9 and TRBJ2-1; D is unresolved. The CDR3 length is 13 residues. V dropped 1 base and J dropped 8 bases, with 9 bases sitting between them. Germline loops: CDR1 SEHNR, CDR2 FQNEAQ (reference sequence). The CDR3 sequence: CASSLGRPDEQFF. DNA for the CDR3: TGTGCCAGCAGCTTAGGGCGGCCGGATGAGCAGTTCTTC.

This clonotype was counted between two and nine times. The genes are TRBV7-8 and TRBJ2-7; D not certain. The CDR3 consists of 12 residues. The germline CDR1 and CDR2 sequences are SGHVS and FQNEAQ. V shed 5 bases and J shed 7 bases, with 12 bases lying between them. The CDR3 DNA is TGTGCCAGCAGCCCGGCCGTACCGGAGCAGTACTTC. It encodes CASSPAVPEQYF.

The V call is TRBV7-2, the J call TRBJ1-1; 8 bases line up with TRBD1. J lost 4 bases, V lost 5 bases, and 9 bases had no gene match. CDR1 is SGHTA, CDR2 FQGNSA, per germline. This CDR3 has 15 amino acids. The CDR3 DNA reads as TGTGCCAGCAGCAACGGACAGGGTAGGAGCACTGAAGCTTTCTTT. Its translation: CASSNGQGRSTEAFF. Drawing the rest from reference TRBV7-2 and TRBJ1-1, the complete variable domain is GAGVSQSPSNKVTEKGKDVELRCDPISGHTALYWYRQSLGQGLEFLIYFQGNSAPDKSGLPSDRFSAERTGGSVSTLTIQRTQQEDSAVYLCASSNGQGRSTEAFFGQGTRLTVV.

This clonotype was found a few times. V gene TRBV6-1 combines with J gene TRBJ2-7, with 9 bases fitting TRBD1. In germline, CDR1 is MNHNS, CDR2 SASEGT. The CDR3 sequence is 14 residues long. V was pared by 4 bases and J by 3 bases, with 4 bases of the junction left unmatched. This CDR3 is CASSVGTGLYEQYF. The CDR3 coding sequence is TGTGCCAGCAGTGTCGGGACAGGGCTCTACGAGCAGTACTTC.

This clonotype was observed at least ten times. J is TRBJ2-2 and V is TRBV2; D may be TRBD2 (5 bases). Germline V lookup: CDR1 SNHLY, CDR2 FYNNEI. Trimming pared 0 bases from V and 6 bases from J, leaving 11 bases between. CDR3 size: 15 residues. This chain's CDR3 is CASSEARAVAGELFF. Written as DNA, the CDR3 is TGTGCCAGCAGTGAAGCGAGGGCTGTGGCCGGGGAGCTGTTTTTT.

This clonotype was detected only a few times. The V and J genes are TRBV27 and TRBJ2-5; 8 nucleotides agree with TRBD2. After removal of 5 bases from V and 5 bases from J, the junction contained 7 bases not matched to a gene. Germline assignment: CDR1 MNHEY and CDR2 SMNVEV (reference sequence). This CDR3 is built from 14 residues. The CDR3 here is CASSPGTRRETQYF. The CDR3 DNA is TGTGCCAGCAGTCCGGGGACTAGGCGGGAGACCCAGTACTTC.

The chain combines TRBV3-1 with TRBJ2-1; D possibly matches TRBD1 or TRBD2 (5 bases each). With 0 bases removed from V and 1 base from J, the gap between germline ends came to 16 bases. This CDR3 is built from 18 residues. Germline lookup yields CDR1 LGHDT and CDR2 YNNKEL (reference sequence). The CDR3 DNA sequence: TGTGCCAGCAGCCAAGATTGGGACCCAGCTCTATCCTACAATGAGCAGTTCTTC. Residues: CASSQDWDPALSYNEQFF.

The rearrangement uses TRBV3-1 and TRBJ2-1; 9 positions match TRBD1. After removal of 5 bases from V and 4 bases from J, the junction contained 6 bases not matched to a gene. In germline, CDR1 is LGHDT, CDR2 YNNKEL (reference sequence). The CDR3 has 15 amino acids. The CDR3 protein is CASSKGGQGYNEQFF. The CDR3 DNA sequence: TGTGCCAGCAGCAAAGGAGGACAGGGGTACAATGAGCAGTTCTTC.

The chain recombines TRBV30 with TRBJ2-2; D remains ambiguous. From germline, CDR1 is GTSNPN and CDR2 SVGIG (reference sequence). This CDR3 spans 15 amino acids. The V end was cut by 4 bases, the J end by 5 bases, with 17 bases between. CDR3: CAWTEPGRWTGELFF. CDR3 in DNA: TGTGCCTGGACCGAGCCCGGACGGTGGACCGGGGAGCTGTTTTTT.

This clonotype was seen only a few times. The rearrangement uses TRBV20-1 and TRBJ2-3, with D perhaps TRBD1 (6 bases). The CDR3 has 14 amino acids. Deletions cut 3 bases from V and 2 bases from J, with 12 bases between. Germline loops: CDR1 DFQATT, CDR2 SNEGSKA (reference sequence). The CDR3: CSASRDRNTDTQYF. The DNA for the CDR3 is TGCAGTGCTAGTAGAGACAGGAACACAGATACGCAGTATTTT.